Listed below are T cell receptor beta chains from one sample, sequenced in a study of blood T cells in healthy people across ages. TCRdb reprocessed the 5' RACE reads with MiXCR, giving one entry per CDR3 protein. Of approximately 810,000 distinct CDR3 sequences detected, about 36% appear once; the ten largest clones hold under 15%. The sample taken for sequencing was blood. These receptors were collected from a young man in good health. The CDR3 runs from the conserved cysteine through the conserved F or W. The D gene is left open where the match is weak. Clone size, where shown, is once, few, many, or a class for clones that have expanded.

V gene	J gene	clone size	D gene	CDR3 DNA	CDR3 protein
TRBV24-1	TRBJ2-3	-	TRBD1	TGTGCCACCAGTAACAGGGGGCAGGTGGATACGCAGTATTTT	CATSNRGQVDTQYF
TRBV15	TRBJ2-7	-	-	TGTGCCACCGCAACCTCGGGACTGTCGACCTACGAGCGGTACTTC	CATATSGLSTYERYF
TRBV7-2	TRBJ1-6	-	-	TGTGCCAGCAGCTCGGCAGGGCGGGGAACTAATTCACCCCTCCACTTT	CASSSAGRGTNSPLHF
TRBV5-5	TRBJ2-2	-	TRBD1	TGTGCCAGCAGCGCGCAAGGGGGCCTGAACACCGGGGAGCTGTTTTTT	CASSAQGGLNTGELFF
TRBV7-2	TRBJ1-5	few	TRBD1	TGTGCCAGCAGCCCGCGACAGGGATCGCCCCAGCATTTT	CASSPRQGSPQHF
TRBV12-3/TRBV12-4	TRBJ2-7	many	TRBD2	TGTGCCAGCAGTTTAGGGATCGGCGGGGGGGCCACAACGTACAATGAGCAGTACTTC	CASSLGIGGGATTYNEQYF
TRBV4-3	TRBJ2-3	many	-	TGCGCCAGCAGCCAAAGGCCCCGATTCACAGATACGCAGTATTTT	CASSQRPRFTDTQYF
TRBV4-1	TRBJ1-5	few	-	TGCGCCAGCAGCCAAGATATAGGGGATCAGCCCCAGCATTTT	CASSQDIGDQPQHF
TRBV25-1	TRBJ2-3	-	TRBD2	TGTGCCAGCAGTGAATGGGCTAGCGGGGCAGATACGCAGTATTTT	CASSEWASGADTQYF
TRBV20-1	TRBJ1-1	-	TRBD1	TGCAGTGCCGCCAGGACAGGGGAAGCTTTCTTT	CSAARTGEAFF
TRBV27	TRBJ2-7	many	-	TGTGCCAGCAGGAGGGGGGGGAATGCCTACGAGCAGTACTTC	CASRRGGNAYEQYF
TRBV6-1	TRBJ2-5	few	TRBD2	TGTGCCAGCAGTGAGGACGGGGGGGTACTAGAGACCCAGTACTTC	CASSEDGGVLETQYF
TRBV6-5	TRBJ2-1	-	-	TGTGCCAGCAGTTATAGGCGGGGGCAAAATGAGCAGTTCTTC	CASSYRRGQNEQFF
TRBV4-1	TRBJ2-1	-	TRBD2	TGCGCCAGCAGCCAAGAGGGACTAGCGGGGAACAATGAGCAGTTCTTC	CASSQEGLAGNNEQFF
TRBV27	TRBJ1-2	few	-	TGTGCCAGCAGTGGGGGTGGGGGGGCCGTTGGCTACACCTTC	CASSGGGGAVGYTF
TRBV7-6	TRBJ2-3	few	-	TGTGCCAGCAGCTTACAACATCTAGATACGCAGTATTTT	CASSLQHLDTQYF